The sequence of this T cell receptor beta chain was determined in a study of blood T cell repertoires in COVID-19. Study-wide context: The cDNA or gDNA used as material had been derived from T cells, B-cell-depleted T cells, or PBMCs.

Data came from immunoSEQ multiplex PCR; TCRdb stores just in-frame clones and leaves some out. The table has fewer than 350,000 clones, 85% seen once; the top ten hold more than 6%. This CDR3 spans 14 amino acids. CDR1 LNHDA and CDR2 SQIVND come from the germline V gene (reference sequence). Trimming stripped 2 bases from V and 4 bases from J, with 9 bases between. The sequenced sample consisted of peripheral blood. The V and J genes are TRBV19 and TRBJ2-1; tentative D call: TRBD2 (6 bases). This sequence was found in a human donor in a cohort sampled during active COVID-19. CDR3 DNA sequence: TGTGCCAGTAGTATACTCAGCGGGTACAATGAGCAGTTCTTC. Protein sequence: CASSILSGYNEQFF.